This record concerns one T cell receptor (beta chain) sequence. Its cognate antigen is unknown. The data stem from a study of cytomegalovirus exposure and HLA in healthy donors. The study, taken as a whole, reports: Follow-up analysis found HLA locus-dependent TCR association rates, highest for DRB1 and lowest for HLA-C.

The PCR was carried out with 60 Vbeta primers and 13 Jbeta primers. TCRdb keeps only in-frame clones here, not all; method: immunoSEQ multiplex PCR. The sample has about 180,000 clones, around 82% seen once. CDR1 and CDR2 from the germline V gene are MRHNA and SNTAGT. This CDR3 comprises 17 residues. Trimming took 4 bases from V and 9 from J; bases not matched to a gene: 18. The chain recombines TRBV6-4 with TRBJ2-7; the match to TRBD1 covers 10 bases. Sequenced: PBMCs. This clonotype was obtained from a man aged 25 to 40 in good health and CMV-seronegative. CDR3 coding DNA: TGTGCCAGCAGTGCCGCCGACGGACAGGGGGTGCGTTTGGGGCAGTACTTC. This translates into CASSAADGQGVRLGQYF.